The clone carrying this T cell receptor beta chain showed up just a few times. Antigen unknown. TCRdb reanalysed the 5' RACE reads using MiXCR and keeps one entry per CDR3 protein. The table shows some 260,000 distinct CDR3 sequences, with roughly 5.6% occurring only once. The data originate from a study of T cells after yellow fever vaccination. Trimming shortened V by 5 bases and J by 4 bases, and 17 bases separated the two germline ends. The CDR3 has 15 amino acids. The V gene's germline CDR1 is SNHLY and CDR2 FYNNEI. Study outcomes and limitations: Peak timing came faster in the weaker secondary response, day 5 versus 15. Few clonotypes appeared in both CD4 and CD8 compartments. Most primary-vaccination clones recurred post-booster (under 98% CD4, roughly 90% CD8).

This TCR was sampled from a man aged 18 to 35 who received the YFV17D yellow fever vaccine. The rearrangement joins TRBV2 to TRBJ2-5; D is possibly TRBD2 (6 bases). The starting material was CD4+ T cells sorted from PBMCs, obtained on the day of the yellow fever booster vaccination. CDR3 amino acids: CASSLREVRLETQYF. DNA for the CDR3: TGTGCCAGCAGTCTCAGGGAGGTGAGGTTAGAGACCCAGTACTTC.